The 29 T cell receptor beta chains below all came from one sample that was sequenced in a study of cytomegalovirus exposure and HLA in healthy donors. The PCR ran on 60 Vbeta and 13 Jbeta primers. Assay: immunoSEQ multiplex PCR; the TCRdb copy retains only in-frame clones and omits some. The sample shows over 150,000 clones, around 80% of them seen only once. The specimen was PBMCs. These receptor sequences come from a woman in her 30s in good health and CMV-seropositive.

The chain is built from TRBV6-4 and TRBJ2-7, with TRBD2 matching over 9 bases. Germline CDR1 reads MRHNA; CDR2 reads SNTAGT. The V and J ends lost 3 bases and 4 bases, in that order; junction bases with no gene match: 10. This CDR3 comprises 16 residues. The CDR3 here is CASSELASGAQYEQYF. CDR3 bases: TGTGCCAGCAGTGAGTTAGCTAGCGGGGCACAGTACGAGCAGTACTTC.

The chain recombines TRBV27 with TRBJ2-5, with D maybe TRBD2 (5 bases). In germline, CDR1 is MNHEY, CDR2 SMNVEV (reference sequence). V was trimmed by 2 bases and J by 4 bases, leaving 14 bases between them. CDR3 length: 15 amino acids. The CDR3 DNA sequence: TGTGCCAGCAGTTTAAGCTCCAGGAGCGGAGAGACCCAGTACTTC. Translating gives CASSLSSRSGETQYF.

The CDR3 DNA reads as TGTGCCAGCAGCTTGGGTTCACTAGTGCGCGAGCAGTACTTC. It yields the protein CASSLGSLVREQYF. The chain recombines TRBV5-6 with TRBJ2-7, with D maybe TRBD2 (5 bases). Germline V gene data show CDR1 as SGHDT and CDR2 as YYEEEE. V was pared by 0 bases and J by 6 bases, with 13 bases between. The CDR3 is made up of 14 amino acids.

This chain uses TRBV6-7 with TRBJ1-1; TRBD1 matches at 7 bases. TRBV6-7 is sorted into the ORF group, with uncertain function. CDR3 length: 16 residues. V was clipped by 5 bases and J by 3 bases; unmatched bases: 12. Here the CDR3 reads CASSKVNRGSDTEAFF. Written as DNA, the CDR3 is TGTGCCAGCAGTAAAGTAAACAGGGGATCGGACACTGAAGCTTTCTTT.

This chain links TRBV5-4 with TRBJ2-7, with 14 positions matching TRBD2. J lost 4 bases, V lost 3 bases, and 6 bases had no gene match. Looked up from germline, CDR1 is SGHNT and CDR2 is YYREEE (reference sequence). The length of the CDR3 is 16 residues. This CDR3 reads CASSWGTSGSRYEQYF. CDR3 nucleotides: TGTGCCAGCAGCTGGGGGACTAGCGGGAGTAGGTACGAGCAGTACTTC.

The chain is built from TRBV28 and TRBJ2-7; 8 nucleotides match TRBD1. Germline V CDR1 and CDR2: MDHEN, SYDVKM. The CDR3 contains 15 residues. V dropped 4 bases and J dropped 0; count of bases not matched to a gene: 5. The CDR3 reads CASSSGQASSYEQYF. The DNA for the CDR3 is TGTGCCAGCAGTTCGGGACAGGCAAGCTCCTACGAGCAGTACTTC.

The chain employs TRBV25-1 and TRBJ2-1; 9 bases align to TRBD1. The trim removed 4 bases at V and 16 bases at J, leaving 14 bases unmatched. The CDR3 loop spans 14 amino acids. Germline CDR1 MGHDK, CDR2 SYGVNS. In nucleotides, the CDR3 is TGTGCCAGCAGTGCAAAATCTTGGGACAGGGTGCTCTTCTTC. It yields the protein CASSAKSWDRVLFF.

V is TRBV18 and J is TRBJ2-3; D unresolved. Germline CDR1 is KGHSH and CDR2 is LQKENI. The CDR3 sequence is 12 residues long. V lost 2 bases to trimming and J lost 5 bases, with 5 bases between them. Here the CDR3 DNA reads TGTGCCAGCTCACCATTACTAGATACGCAGTATTTT. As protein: CASSPLLDTQYF. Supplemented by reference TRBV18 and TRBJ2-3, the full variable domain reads NAGVMQNPRHLVRRRGQEARLRCSPMKGHSHVYWYRQLPEEGLKFMVYLQKENIIDESGMPKERFSAEFPKEGPSILRIQQVVRGDSAAYFCASSPLLDTQYFGPGTRLTVL.

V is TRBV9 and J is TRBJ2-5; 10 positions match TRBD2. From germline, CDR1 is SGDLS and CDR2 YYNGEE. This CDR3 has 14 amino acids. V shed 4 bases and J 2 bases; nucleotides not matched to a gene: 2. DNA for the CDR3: TGTGCCAGCAGCATAGCGGGAGGTCAAGAGACCCAGTACTTC. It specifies CASSIAGGQETQYF.

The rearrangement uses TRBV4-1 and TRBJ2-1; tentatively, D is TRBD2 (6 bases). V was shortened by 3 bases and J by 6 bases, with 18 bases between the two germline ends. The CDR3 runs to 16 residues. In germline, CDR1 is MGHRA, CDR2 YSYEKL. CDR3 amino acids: CASSQGTSPVRNEQFF. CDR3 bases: TGCGCCAGCAGCCAGGGGACTTCCCCCGTACGCAATGAGCAGTTCTTC.

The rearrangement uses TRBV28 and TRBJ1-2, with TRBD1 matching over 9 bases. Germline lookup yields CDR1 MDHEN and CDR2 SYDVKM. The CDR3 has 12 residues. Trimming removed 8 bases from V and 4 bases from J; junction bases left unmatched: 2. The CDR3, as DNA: TGTGCCAGCGGGACAGGGACCTATGGCTACACCTTC. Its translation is CASGTGTYGYTF.

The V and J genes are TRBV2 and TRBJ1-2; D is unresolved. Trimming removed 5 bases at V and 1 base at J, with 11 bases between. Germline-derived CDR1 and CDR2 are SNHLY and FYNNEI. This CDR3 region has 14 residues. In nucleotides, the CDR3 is TGTGCCAGCAGTTCGGACGGGATTAACTATGGCTACACCTTC. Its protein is CASSSDGINYGYTF.

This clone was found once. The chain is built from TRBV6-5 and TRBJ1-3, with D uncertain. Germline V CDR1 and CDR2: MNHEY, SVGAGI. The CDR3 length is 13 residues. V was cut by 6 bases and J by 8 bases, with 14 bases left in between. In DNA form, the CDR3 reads TGTGCCAGCAGAGGCAACAGATGGGACACCATATATTTT. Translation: CASRGNRWDTIYF.

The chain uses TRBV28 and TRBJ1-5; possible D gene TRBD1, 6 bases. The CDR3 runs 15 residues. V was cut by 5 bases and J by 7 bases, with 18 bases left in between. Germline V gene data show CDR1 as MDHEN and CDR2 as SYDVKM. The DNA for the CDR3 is TGTGCCAGCAGTCCCGGAGGCGGGGGGCTCCAGCCCCAGCATTTT. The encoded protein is CASSPGGGGLQPQHF. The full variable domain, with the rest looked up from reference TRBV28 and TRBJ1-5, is DVKVTQSSRYLVKRTGEKVFLECVQDMDHENMFWYRQDPGLGLRLIYFSYDVKMKEKGDIPEGYSVSREKKERFSLILESASTNQTSMYLCASSPGGGGLQPQHFGDGTRLSIL.

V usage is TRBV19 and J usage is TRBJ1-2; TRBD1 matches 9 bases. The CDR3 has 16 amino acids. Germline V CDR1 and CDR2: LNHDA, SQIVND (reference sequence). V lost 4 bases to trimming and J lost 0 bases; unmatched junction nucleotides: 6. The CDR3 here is CASSNRDRVANYGYTF. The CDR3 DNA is TGTGCCAGTAGTAACCGGGACAGGGTGGCTAACTATGGCTACACCTTC.

CDR3 protein: CASSMATGQNYGYTF. DNA for the CDR3: TGTGCCAGTAGTATGGCCACAGGACAGAACTATGGCTACACCTTC. This chain joins TRBV19 and TRBJ1-2; maybe TRBD1 (6 bases). Germline values: CDR1 LNHDA, CDR2 SQIVND (reference sequence). The V end lost 3 bases, the J end lost 2 bases, and 13 bases lay between the germline ends. This CDR3 comprises 15 residues.

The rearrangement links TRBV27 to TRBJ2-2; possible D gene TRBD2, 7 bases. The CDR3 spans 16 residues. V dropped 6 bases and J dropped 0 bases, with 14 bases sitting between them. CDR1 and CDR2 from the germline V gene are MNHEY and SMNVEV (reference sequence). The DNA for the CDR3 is TGTGCCAGCAGCCCGCCCGGGGGGCCGAACACCGGGGAGCTGTTTTTT. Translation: CASSPPGGPNTGELFF.

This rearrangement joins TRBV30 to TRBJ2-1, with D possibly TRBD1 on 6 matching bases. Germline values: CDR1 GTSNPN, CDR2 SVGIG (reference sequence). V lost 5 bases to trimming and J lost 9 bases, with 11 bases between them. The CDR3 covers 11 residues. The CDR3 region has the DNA TGTGCCTGGCACAGGGCGAGTGAGCAGTTCTTC. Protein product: CAWHRASEQFF.

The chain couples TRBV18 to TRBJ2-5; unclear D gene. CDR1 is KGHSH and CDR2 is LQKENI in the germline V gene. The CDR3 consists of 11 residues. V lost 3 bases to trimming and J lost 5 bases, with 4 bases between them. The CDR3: CASSPIETQYF. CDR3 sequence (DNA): TGTGCCAGCTCACCCATTGAGACCCAGTACTTC.

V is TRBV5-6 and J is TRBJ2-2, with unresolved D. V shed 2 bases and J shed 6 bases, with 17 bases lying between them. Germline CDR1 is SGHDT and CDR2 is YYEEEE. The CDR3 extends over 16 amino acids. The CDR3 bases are TGTGCCAGCAGCTTTTCTTCTAACCGACAAGCCGGGGAGCTGTTTTTT. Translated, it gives CASSFSSNRQAGELFF.

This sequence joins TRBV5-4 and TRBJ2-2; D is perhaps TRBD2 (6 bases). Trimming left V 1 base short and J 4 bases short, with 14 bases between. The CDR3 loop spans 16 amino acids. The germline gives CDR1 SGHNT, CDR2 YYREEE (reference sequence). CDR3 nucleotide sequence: TGTGCCAGCAGCTTGAGGCGGGGCCTGGGCACCGGGGAGCTGTTTTTT. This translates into CASSLRRGLGTGELFF.

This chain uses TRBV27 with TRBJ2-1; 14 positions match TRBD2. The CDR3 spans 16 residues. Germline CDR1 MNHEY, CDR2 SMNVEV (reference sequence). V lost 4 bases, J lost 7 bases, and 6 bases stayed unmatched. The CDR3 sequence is CASSSIGTSGSNEQFF. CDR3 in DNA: TGTGCCAGCAGTTCAATCGGGACTAGCGGGAGTAATGAGCAGTTCTTC.

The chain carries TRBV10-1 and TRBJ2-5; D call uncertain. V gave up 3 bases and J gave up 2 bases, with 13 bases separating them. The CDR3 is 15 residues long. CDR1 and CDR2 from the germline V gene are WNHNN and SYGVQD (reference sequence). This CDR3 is CASSDSQALQETQYF. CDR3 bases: TGCGCCAGCAGTGATTCCCAAGCATTACAAGAGACCCAGTACTTC.

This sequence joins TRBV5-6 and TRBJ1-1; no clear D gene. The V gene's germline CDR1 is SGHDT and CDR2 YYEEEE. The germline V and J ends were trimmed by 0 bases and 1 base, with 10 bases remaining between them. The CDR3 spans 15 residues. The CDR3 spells CASSLAGSGNTEAFF. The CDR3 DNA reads TGTGCCAGCAGCTTGGCGGGCAGCGGGAACACTGAAGCTTTCTTT.

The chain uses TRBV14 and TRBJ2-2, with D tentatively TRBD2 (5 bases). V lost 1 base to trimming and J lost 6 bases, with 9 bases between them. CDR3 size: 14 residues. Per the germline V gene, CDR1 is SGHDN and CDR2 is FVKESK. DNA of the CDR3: TGTGCCAGCAGCCAAGGGACTTTCGCCGGGGAGCTGTTTTTT. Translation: CASSQGTFAGELFF.

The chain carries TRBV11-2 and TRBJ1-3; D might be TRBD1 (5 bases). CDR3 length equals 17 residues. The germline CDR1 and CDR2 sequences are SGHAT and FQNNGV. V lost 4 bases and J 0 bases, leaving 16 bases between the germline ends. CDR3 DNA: TGTGCCAGCAGCTCTAATCCGGGACTCCTCTCTGGAAACACCATATATTTT. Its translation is CASSSNPGLLSGNTIYF.

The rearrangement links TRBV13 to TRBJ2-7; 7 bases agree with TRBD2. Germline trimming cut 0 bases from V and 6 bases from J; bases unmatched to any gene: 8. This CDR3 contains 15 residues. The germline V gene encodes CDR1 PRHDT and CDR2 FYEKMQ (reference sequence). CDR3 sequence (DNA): TGTGCCAGCAGCTTAGGCCTCGGACTAGAGGGCGAGCAGTACTTC. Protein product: CASSLGLGLEGEQYF.

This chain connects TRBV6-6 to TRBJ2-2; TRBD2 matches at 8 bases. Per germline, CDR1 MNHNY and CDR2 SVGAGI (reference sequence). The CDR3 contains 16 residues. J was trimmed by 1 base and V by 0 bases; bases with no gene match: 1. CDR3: CASSYSSGRNTGELFF. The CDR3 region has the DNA TGTGCCAGCAGTTACTCGAGCGGGAGGAACACCGGGGAGCTGTTTTTT.

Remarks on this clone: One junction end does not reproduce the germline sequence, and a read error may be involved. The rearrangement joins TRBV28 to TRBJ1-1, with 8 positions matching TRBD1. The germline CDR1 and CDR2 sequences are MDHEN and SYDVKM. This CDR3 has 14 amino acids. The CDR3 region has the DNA TGTGCTAGCACCGAGGGACAGGAGAACACTGAAGCTTTCTTT. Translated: CASTEGQENTEAFF.